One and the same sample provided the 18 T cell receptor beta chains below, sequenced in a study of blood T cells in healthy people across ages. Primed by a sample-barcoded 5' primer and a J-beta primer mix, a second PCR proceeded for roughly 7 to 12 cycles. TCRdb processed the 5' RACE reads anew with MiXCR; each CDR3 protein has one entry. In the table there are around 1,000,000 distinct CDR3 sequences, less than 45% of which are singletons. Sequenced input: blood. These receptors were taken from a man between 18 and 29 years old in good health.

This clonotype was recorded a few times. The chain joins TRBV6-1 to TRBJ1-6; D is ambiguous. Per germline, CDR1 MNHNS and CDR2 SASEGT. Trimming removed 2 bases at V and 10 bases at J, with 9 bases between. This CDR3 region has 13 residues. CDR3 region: CASSESRWSPLHF. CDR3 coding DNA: TGTGCCAGCAGTGAATCGAGGTGGTCACCCCTCCACTTT.

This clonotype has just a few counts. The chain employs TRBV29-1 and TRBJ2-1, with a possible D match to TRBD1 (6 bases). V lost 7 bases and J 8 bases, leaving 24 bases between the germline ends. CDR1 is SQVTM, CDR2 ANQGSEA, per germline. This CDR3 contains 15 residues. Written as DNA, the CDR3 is TGCAGCGCCCATCTGGGCGGGCAGGGGATGCATGAGCAGTTCTTC. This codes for CSAHLGGQGMHEQFF.

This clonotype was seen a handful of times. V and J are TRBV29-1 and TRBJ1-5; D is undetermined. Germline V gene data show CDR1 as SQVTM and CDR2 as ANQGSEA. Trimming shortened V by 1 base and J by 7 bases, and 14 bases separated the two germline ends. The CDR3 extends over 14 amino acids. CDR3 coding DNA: TGCAGCGTTGAAGGGTGGCGGCCGAAGCAGCCCCAGCATTTT. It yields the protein CSVEGWRPKQPQHF.

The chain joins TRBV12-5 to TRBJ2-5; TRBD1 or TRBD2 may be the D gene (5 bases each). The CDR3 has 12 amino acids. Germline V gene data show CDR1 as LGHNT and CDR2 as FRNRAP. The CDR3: CAHGANGATQYF. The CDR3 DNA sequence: TGTGCGCATGGGGCAAACGGGGCGACCCAGTACTTC.

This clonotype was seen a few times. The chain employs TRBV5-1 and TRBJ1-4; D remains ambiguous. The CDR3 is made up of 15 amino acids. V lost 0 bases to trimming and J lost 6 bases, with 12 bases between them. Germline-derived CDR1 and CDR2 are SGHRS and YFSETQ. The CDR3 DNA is TGCGCCAGCAGCTTGGAGCCCGATACTGATGAAAAACTGTTTTTT. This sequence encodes CASSLEPDTDEKLFF. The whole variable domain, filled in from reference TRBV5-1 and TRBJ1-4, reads KAGVTQTPRYLIKTRGQQVTLSCSPISGHRSVSWYQQTPGQGLQFLFEYFSETQRNKGNFPGRFSGRQFSNSRSEMNVSTLELGDSALYLCASSLEPDTDEKLFFGSGTQLSVL.

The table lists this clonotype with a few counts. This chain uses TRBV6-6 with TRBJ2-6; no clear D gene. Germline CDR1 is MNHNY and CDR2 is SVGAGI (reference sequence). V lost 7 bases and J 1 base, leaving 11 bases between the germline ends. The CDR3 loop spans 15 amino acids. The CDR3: CASNQPGSGANVLTF. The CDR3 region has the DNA TGTGCCAGCAATCAACCGGGTTCTGGGGCCAACGTCCTGACTTTC.

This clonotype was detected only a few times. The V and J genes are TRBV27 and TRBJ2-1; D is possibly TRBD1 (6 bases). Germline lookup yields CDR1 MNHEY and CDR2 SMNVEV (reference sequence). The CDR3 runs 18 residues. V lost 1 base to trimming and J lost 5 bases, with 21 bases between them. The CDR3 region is CASSLLVGRTVSNNEQFF. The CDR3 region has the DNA TGTGCCAGCAGTTTATTGGTAGGCCGGACAGTTAGTAACAATGAGCAGTTCTTC.

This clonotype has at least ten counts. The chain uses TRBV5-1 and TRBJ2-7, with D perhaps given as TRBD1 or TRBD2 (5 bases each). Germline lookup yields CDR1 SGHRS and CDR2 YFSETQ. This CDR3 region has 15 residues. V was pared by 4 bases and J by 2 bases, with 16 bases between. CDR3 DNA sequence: TGCGCCAGCAGCACGGGACCCTCAAATACCTACGAGCAGTACTTC. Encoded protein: CASSTGPSNTYEQYF.

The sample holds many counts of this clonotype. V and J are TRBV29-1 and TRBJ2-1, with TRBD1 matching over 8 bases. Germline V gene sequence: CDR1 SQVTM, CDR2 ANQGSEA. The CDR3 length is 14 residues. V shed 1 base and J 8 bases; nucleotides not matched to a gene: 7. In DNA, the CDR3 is TGCAGCGTTGAAGGGACAGGGCTAGGGGATGAGCAGTTCTTC. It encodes CSVEGTGLGDEQFF.

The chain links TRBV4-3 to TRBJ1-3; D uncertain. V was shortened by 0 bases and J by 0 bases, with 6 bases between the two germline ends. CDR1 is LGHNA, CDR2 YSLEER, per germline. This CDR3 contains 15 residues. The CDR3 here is CASSQERTSGNTIYF. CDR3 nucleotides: TGCGCCAGCAGCCAAGAAAGGACCTCTGGAAACACCATATATTTT.

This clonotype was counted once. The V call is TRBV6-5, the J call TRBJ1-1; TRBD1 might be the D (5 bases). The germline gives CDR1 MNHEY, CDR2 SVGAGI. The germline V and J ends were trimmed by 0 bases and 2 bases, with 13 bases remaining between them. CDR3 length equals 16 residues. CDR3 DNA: TGTGCCAGCAGTTACTCGGCAGGGTGGGTAAACACTGAAGCTTTCTTT. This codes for CASSYSAGWVNTEAFF.

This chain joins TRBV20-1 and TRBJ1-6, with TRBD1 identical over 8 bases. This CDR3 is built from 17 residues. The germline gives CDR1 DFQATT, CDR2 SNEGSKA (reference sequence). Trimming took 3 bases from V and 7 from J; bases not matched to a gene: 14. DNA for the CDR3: TGCAGTGCTAGTAGCCGCGACAGGGGATTGGGCAATTCACCCCTCCACTTT. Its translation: CSASSRDRGLGNSPLHF.

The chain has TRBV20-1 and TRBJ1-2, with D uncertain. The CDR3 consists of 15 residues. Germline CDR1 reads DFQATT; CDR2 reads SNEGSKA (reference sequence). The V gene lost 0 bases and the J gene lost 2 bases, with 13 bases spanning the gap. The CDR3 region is CSAREVDFRNYGYTF. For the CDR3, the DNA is TGCAGTGCTAGAGAGGTGGACTTCCGAAACTATGGCTACACCTTC.

The CDR3 DNA is TGTGCCAGCAGCCACGACACTGCTAACTATGGCTACACCTTC. Protein sequence: CASSHDTANYGYTF. This chain connects TRBV3-1 to TRBJ1-2; D is unresolved. V was cut by 3 bases and J by 0 bases, with 8 bases left in between. Germline values: CDR1 LGHDT, CDR2 YNNKEL (reference sequence). This CDR3 is built from 14 residues.

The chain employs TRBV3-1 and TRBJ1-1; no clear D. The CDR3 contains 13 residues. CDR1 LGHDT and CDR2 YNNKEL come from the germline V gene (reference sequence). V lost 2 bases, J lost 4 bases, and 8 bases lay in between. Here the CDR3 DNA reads TGTGCCAGCAGCCAATTACATGGCACTGAAGCTTTCTTT. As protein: CASSQLHGTEAFF. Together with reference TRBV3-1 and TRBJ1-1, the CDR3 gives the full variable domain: DTAVSQTPKYLVTQMGNDKSIKCEQNLGHDTMYWYKQDSKKFLKIMFSYNNKELIINETVPNRFSPKSPDKAHLNLHINSLELGDSAVYFCASSQLHGTEAFFGQGTRLTVV.

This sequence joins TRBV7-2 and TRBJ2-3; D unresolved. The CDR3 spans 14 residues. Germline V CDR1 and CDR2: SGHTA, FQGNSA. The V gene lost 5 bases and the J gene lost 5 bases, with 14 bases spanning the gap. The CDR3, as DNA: TGTGCCAGCAGCCGGGCCGTCACCGGAGATACGCAGTATTTT. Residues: CASSRAVTGDTQYF.

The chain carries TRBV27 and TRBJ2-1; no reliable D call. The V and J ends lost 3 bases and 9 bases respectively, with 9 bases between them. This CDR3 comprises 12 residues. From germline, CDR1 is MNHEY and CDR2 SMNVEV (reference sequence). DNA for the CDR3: TGTGCCAGCAGTTTTGTGGGGTGTGAGCAGTTCTTC. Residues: CASSFVGCEQFF.

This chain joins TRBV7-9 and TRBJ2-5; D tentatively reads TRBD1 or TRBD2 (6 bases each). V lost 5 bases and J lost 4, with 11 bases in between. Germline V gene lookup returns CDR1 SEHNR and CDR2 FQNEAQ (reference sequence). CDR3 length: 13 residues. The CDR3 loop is CASSQWGAETQYF. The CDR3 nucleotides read TGTGCCAGCAGCCAATGGGGGGCAGAGACCCAGTACTTC.